Below, one T cell receptor (beta chain) is given with its context. The data were obtained in a study of blood T cell repertoires in COVID-19. Study context: Sites in the United States, Italy and Spain provided acute and convalescent COVID-19 samples.

The V and J ends lost 4 bases and 3 bases respectively, with 19 bases between them. Germline V gives CDR1 SGHRS, CDR2 YFSETQ. The CDR3 is 16 residues long. Self-reported history from a screening survey and questionnaire set each donor's cohort. TCRdb's copy holds only in-frame clones and misses some; the assay was immunoSEQ multiplex PCR. The sample carries around 220,000 clones, 90% to 95% recorded once. The sequencing input was PBMCs or T cells enriched from blood (not recorded which). The TCR sequence derives from a woman under 30 who had recovered from COVID-19. The V call is TRBV5-1, the J call TRBJ1-2, with D possibly matching TRBD1 (6 bases). CDR3: CASSTPGAGEHYGYTF. In DNA, the CDR3 is TGCGCCAGCAGCACCCCCGGTGCAGGGGAGCACTATGGCTACACCTTC.